This entry lists 7 T cell receptor beta chains sequenced from one sample in a study of blood T cell repertoires in COVID-19. Assay used: immunoSEQ multiplex PCR; TCRdb lists only in-frame clones, some missing. Among approximately 270,000 clones listed, roughly 85% were seen once. The sequenced sample consisted of peripheral blood. The origin of the receptors is a man aged 18 to 29 with active or convalescent COVID-19.

The chain recombines TRBV7-2 with TRBJ2-3, with a possible D match to TRBD2 (6 bases). Trimming cost V 0 bases and J 2 bases, with 12 bases left between them. This CDR3 has 16 amino acids. CDR1 and CDR2 (germline): SGHTA, FQGNSA. CDR3 nucleotide sequence: TGTGCCAGCAGCTTAGCCGCGGGACTTAACACAGATACGCAGTATTTT. It yields the protein CASSLAAGLNTDTQYF.

The gene calls are TRBV7-3 and TRBJ2-1; 8 positions match TRBD1. The V and J ends lost 6 bases and 8 bases, in that order; junction bases with no gene match: 15. Germline values: CDR1 SGHTA, CDR2 FQGTGA. The CDR3 runs 16 residues. The CDR3, as DNA: TGTGCCAGCAGGAAAGCCGGGACAGGTGAAGGCTATGAGCAGTTCTTC. Translating it yields CASRKAGTGEGYEQFF.

V and J are TRBV29-1 and TRBJ1-1; maybe TRBD1 (5 bases). Germline V CDR1 and CDR2: SQVTM, ANQGSEA. CDR3 length: 11 residues. Trimming stripped 6 bases from V and 6 bases from J, with 11 bases between. CDR3 DNA: TGCAGCGTGGCTGACAGTCCTGAAGCTTTCTTT. Translated: CSVADSPEAFF.

The CDR3 is CASSLRSGGAPYNEQFF. As DNA, the CDR3 is TGCGCCAGCAGCTTGAGGAGCGGGGGGGCCCCCTACAATGAGCAGTTCTTC. V usage is TRBV5-1 and J usage is TRBJ2-1; 10 nucleotides match TRBD2. The germline gives CDR1 SGHRS, CDR2 YFSETQ. The trim removed 1 base at V and 2 bases at J, leaving 6 bases unmatched. The CDR3 sequence is 17 residues long.

V and J are TRBV19 and TRBJ2-5; 10 nucleotides match TRBD1. This CDR3 is built from 16 residues. Per germline, CDR1 LNHDA and CDR2 SQIVND (reference sequence). J was trimmed by 1 base and V by 6 bases; bases with no gene match: 8. Here the CDR3 reads CASSLVGTGAQETQYF. CDR3 coding DNA: TGTGCCAGTAGCCTCGTTGGGACAGGGGCCCAAGAGACCCAGTACTTC.

V is TRBV11-2 and J is TRBJ2-7; TRBD1 is a possible D gene (6 bases). V dropped 5 bases and J dropped 3 bases, with 14 bases sitting between them. The CDR3 is 14 residues long. The germline gives CDR1 SGHAT, CDR2 FQNNGV. This CDR3 reads CASSTGGQYYEQYF. The CDR3 nucleotides read TGTGCCAGCAGCACCGGTGGACAGTACTACGAGCAGTACTTC.

The chain joins TRBV7-2 to TRBJ1-2; TRBD1 matches 8 bases. Germline CDR1 is SGHTA and CDR2 is FQGNSA. The CDR3 sequence is 15 residues long. With V trimmed by 1 base and J by 0 bases, 1 base remained unmatched. DNA for the CDR3: TGTGCCAGCAGCTTAGGACAGGGGACTAACTATGGCTACACCTTC. Translated: CASSLGQGTNYGYTF.